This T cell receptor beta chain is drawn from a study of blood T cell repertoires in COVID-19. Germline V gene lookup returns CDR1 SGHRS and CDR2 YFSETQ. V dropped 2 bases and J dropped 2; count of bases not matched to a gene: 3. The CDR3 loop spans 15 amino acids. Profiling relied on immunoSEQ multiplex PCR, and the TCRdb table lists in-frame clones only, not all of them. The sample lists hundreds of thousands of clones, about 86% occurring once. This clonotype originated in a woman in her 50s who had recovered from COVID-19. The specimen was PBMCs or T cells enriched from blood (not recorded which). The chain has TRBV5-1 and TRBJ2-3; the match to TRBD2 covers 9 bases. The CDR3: CASSFAGGNTDTQYF. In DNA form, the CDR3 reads TGCGCCAGCAGCTTTGCGGGGGGGAACACAGATACGCAGTATTTT.